This T cell receptor (beta chain) was sequenced for a study of post-analysis software for immune sequencing data. Study-wide background: Included among the disease courses, which were recorded for the cohort, were relapsing-remitting, secondary progressive and progressive-relapsing multiple sclerosis.

General study points: Comparison with controls showed significantly lower normalized Chao1 diversity in multiple sclerosis patients. Patients carried several TRBV segments more frequently than controls did, and TRBV5-6, TRBV5-1 and TRBV20-1 were among them.

Notes on this clonotype: The antigen is unknown.

J gave up 0 bases and V 8 bases, and 7 bases lay outside the gene matches. Germline V gene lookup returns CDR1 SGHVS and CDR2 FQNEAQ. This CDR3 region has 16 residues. TCR beta libraries were prepared from cDNA with unique molecular identifiers. Input of about 0.95 to 11 million T cells yielded around 500,000 cDNA molecules. TCRdb re-called the PCR reads through MiXCR, storing one row per CDR3 protein. The sample gives approximately 660,000 distinct CDR3 sequences, approximately 59% of which show up once; roughly 12% is in the top ten. The TCR was taken from a girl aged 2 to 10 with multiple sclerosis. Sequenced input: blood. The chain joins TRBV7-8 to TRBJ2-1; 10 bases align to TRBD2. The CDR3 DNA sequence: TGTGCCAGCGGCTCCCCTAGCGGGGGCTCCTACAATGAGCAGTTCTTC. Its translation is CASGSPSGGSYNEQFF.